What follows are 21 T cell receptor beta chains derived from one specimen sequenced in a study of T cells in Graves' hyperthyroidism and ophthalmopathy. RNA transcripts yielded amplified TCR beta CDR3 regions. HTBI primers were the set used in a first-round RT-PCR of the TCR CDR3. TCRdb recomputed calls from the multiplex PCR reads with MiXCR, one row per CDR3 protein. The table lists about 290,000 distinct CDR3 sequences, 13% of them singletons. The sample taken for sequencing was blood. These receptors originate from a woman aged 25 to 39 with Graves' hyperthyroidism that later progressed to Graves' ophthalmopathy.

Many counts were recorded for this clonotype. V is TRBV5-1 and J is TRBJ1-1; no firm D call. Germline CDR1 SGHRS, CDR2 YFSETQ. The CDR3 extends over 13 amino acids. Trimming removed 0 bases at V and 8 bases at J, with 11 bases between. The CDR3: CASSLEMASEAFF. The CDR3 DNA sequence: TGCGCCAGCAGCTTGGAGATGGCATCGGAAGCTTTCTTT. Looking up the rest from reference TRBV5-1 and TRBJ1-1 gives the full variable domain: KAGVTQTPRYLIKTRGQQVTLSCSPISGHRSVSWYQQTPGQGLQFLFEYFSETQRNKGNFPGRFSGRQFSNSRSEMNVSTLELGDSALYLCASSLEMASEAFFGQGTRLTVV.

This clonotype was detected a few times. The genes are TRBV12-3 or TRBV12-4 and TRBJ2-1, with 8 bases lining up with TRBD2. The CDR3 is 14 residues long. Trimming removed 7 bases from V and 13 bases from J; junction bases left unmatched: 15. CDR3 region: CASTPGGGGPPQFF. The CDR3 region has the DNA TGTGCCAGCACCCCGGGGGGGGGAGGGCCCCCACAGTTCTTC.

This clonotype was recorded many times. The chain joins TRBV11-2 to TRBJ2-3; 8 bases agree with TRBD2. Germline V gene data show CDR1 as SGHAT and CDR2 as FQNNGV. The CDR3 contains 15 residues. The ends lost 1 base at V and 4 bases at J; junction bases unmatched: 4. DNA for the CDR3: TGTGCCAGCAGCTTAGCGGGAGGGCCGCCAGATACGCAGTATTTT. Translating it yields CASSLAGGPPDTQYF.

This clonotype was detected ten times or more. The V gene is TRBV7-2, the J gene TRBJ2-3; 8 nucleotides line up with TRBD2. The CDR3 contains 15 residues. Per the germline V gene, CDR1 is SGHTA and CDR2 is FQGNSA. V lost 5 bases to trimming and J lost 2 bases; unmatched junction nucleotides: 6. CDR3 nucleotide sequence: TGTGCCAGCAGCCGTACTAGCGGATTCACAGATACGCAGTATTTT. This encodes CASSRTSGFTDTQYF.

This clonotype was found a few times. The chain recombines TRBV12-3 or TRBV12-4 with TRBJ2-2; possibly TRBD1 or TRBD2 for D (5 bases each). The CDR3 consists of 16 residues. The germline V and J ends were trimmed by 8 bases and 1 base, with 17 bases remaining between them. The DNA of the CDR3 is TGTGCCAGCGATCTAGGGACGGCTCTGAACACCGGGGAGCTGTTTTTT. Protein product: CASDLGTALNTGELFF.

This clonotype has ten or more counts. This chain connects TRBV6-1 to TRBJ1-2, with unresolved D. CDR1 MNHNS and CDR2 SASEGT come from the germline V gene. Deletions cut 6 bases from V and 4 bases from J, with 15 bases between. The CDR3 is 14 amino acids. CDR3 coding DNA: TGTGCCAGCAGATACCAGGCAGAGGTCTATGGCTACACCTTC. Translation: CASRYQAEVYGYTF.

Ten or more counts support this clonotype. The chain couples TRBV7-2 to TRBJ2-7, with D tentatively TRBD2 (6 bases). Trimming left V 2 bases short and J 6 bases short, with 17 bases between. CDR3 length: 15 residues. The V gene's germline CDR1 is SGHTA and CDR2 FQGNSA. CDR3: CASSLRGLPLGEQYF. In DNA form, the CDR3 reads TGTGCCAGCAGCTTAAGGGGACTGCCTTTAGGCGAGCAGTACTTC.

The CDR3 loop reads CASSTLTSEPMDEQFF. In DNA form, the CDR3 reads TGTGCCAGCAGCACTCTAACTAGCGAACCTATGGATGAGCAGTTCTTC. The chain is built from TRBV3-2 and TRBJ2-1; the D call in the table, TRBD2, was not verified against the DNA. TRBV3-2 is deemed a pseudogene. This CDR3 is built from 16 residues.

This clonotype was found many times. V and J are TRBV27 and TRBJ1-3; D is undetermined. The CDR3 loop spans 15 amino acids. Germline V CDR1 and CDR2: MNHEY, SMNVEV (reference sequence). The V and J ends lost 2 bases and 0 bases respectively, with 8 bases between them. DNA for the CDR3: TGTGCCAGCAGTTTAGGACCCAGCTCTGGAAACACCATATATTTT. Translating it yields CASSLGPSSGNTIYF.

The chain combines TRBV4-3 with TRBJ2-4; the match to TRBD1 covers 9 bases. With V trimmed by 0 bases and J by 9 bases, 6 bases remained unmatched. Germline CDR1 reads LGHNA; CDR2 reads YSLEER. CDR3 size: 15 residues. The CDR3 DNA sequence: TGCGCCAGCAGCCAAGATACAGGGGGCAGGGGCATTCAGTACTTC. This gives the protein CASSQDTGGRGIQYF.

This clonotype was found many times. The chain employs TRBV5-8 and TRBJ2-7; no definite D call. Germline V lookup: CDR1 SGHTS, CDR2 YDEGEE. Trimming stripped 0 bases from V and 0 bases from J, with 10 bases between. The CDR3 spans 15 residues. The CDR3 sequence: CASSLGLVGSYEQYF. The CDR3 nucleotides read TGTGCCAGCAGCTTGGGGTTAGTGGGCTCCTACGAGCAGTACTTC.

This clonotype was observed at least ten times. V is TRBV29-1 and J is TRBJ2-3; 12 bases are shared with TRBD1. Germline CDR1 SQVTM, CDR2 ANQGSEA. This CDR3 has 14 amino acids. J gave up 7 bases and V 4 bases, and 6 bases lay outside the gene matches. The CDR3 here is CSVGRDRGLNTQYF. The CDR3 DNA reads TGCAGCGTTGGGCGGGACAGGGGGCTAAATACGCAGTATTTT.

This clonotype came up a few times. The rearrangement uses TRBV29-1 and TRBJ1-2, with TRBD1 matching over 8 bases. This CDR3 region has 13 residues. The V and J ends lost 8 bases and 6 bases, in that order; junction bases with no gene match: 11. Looked up from germline, CDR1 is SQVTM and CDR2 is ANQGSEA. The CDR3 DNA is TGCAGCACCGACTTTGGACAGGGAAATGGCTACACCTTC. It is translated as CSTDFGQGNGYTF.

In its sample, this clonotype was seen many times. The gene calls are TRBV5-1 and TRBJ2-3; a weak D match, TRBD2 (5 bases). Trimming left V 4 bases short and J 3 bases short, with 12 bases between. Germline V CDR1 and CDR2: SGHRS, YFSETQ. This CDR3 contains 14 residues. Here the CDR3 reads CASSPPGETDTQYF. For the CDR3, the DNA is TGCGCCAGCAGCCCCCCCGGGGAGACAGATACGCAGTATTTT.

The table lists this clonotype with many counts. The chain employs TRBV28 and TRBJ2-7, with 8 bases matching TRBD1. Losses at the gene ends were 5 bases for V and 3 bases for J; bases not matched to a gene: 9. CDR1 and CDR2 from the germline V gene are MDHEN and SYDVKM. CDR3 size: 15 residues. This chain's CDR3 is CASSNAGTGYYEQYF. The CDR3, as DNA: TGTGCCAGCAGTAACGCCGGGACAGGTTACTACGAGCAGTACTTC.

The chain combines TRBV19 with TRBJ2-7; the match to TRBD1 covers 11 bases. V was pared by 10 bases and J by 4 bases, with 12 bases of the junction left unmatched. CDR3 size: 15 residues. Germline values: CDR1 LNHDA, CDR2 SQIVND (reference sequence). The CDR3 coding sequence is TGTGCCACCAGAGAATCCGGGACAGGGGGTTACGAGCAGTACTTC. Translating it yields CATRESGTGGYEQYF.

This clonotype was detected ten times or more. The V and J genes are TRBV7-9 and TRBJ2-1; TRBD2 matches at 10 bases. With 4 bases clipped from V and 7 bases from J, the junction kept 4 bases outside the gene matches. Germline assignment: CDR1 SEHNR and CDR2 FQNEAQ (reference sequence). The CDR3 is made up of 14 amino acids. CDR3 protein: CASSSWTSGNEQFF. In DNA form, the CDR3 reads TGTGCCAGCAGCTCCTGGACTAGCGGTAATGAGCAGTTCTTC.

As concerns this clonotype: This may come from a read error, since a much larger clone is one base off. The chain is built from TRBV4-2 and TRBJ2-7; TRBD1 or TRBD2 may be the D gene (5 bases each). V lost 0 bases and J 5 bases, leaving 17 bases between the germline ends. The CDR3 sequence is 16 residues long. Germline V gene lookup returns CDR1 LGHNA and CDR2 YNFKEQ. The CDR3 DNA reads TGTGCCAGCAGCCAAGACGAACCGCTCCGAGGGGACGAGCAGTACTTC. It translates to CASSQDEPLRGDEQYF.

The chain joins TRBV4-2 to TRBJ2-1; D is unresolved. The CDR3 is made up of 13 amino acids. The ends were cut back, 0 bases at V and 8 bases at J, with 8 bases in the middle. Germline CDR1 reads LGHNA; CDR2 reads YNFKEQ. The DNA of the CDR3 is TGTGCCAGCAGCCAAGATCAAGGGCATGAGCAGTTCTTC. It is translated as CASSQDQGHEQFF.

On this clonotype: A much larger clone differs from this one at a single base, so this may be a read error. The chain combines TRBV6-2 or TRBV6-3 with TRBJ1-2; unclear D gene. The ends were cut back, 2 bases at V and 8 bases at J, with 21 bases in the middle. Germline-derived CDR1 and CDR2 are MNHEY and SVGEGT. CDR3 length: 16 residues. CDR3 DNA sequence: TGTGCCAGCAGTTACAGATTAACCGGCCAGGTAGCCGGCTACACCTTC. Protein: CASSYRLTGQVAGYTF.

This clonotype was seen many times. The chain recombines TRBV9 with TRBJ2-7, with 7 bases identical to TRBD2. V was pared by 0 bases and J by 2 bases, with 5 bases of the junction left unmatched. Germline values: CDR1 SGDLS, CDR2 YYNGEE. This CDR3 spans 15 amino acids. The CDR3 here is CASSVGLAEPYEQYF. CDR3 coding DNA: TGTGCCAGCAGCGTAGGGCTAGCGGAGCCCTACGAGCAGTACTTC.